Listed below are T cell receptor beta chains from one sample, sequenced in a study of CD8+ T cells in alopecia areata. The table came from immunoSEQ multiplex PCR; TCRdb's copy has only in-frame clones and leaves some out. Of fewer than 150,000 clones in the sample, approximately 85% were seen once. The sequencing used CD8+ T cells sorted from blood, collected at week 4, from a patient treated with tofacitinib. These TCRs come from a human donor with alopecia areata. CDR3s include the opening cysteine and the closing phenylalanine or tryptophan. A D gene is named only where the DNA matches it firmly. Some rows mark clone size as missing; the rest say once, few, many or name a class of expanded clone.

clone_size j_call v_call d_call cdr3_nt cdr3_aa
. TRBJ2-2 TRBV29-1 . TGCAGCGCAACAGGTTCCACCGGGGAGCTGTTTTTT CSATGSTGELFF
. TRBJ2-1 TRBV5-8 . TGTGCCAGCAGCTTGGCCGGTCAGTATGAGCAGTTCTTC CASSLAGQYEQFF
. TRBJ2-3 TRBV27 TRBD2 TGTGCCAGCAGCGGAACTAGCGGGGAGGTAGATACGCAGTATTTT CASSGTSGEVDTQYF
. TRBJ1-2 TRBV6-5 . TGTGCCAGCAGCCCCGGACAGAACTATGGCTACACCTTC CASSPGQNYGYTF
. TRBJ2-7 TRBV2 TRBD1 TGTGCCAGCAGCCTCCAGGGGGGACAGGGCTACGAGCAGTACTTC CASSLQGGQGYEQYF
. TRBJ1-1 TRBV29-1 . TGCAGCGTTTTTGGGCGCGAGAACCCTGAAGCTTTCTTT CSVFGRENPEAFF
. TRBJ2-7 TRBV4-2 TRBD2 TGTGCCAGCAGCCAAGAGGTCGGGGGGGCCTCGTACGAGCAGTACTTC CASSQEVGGASYEQYF
. TRBJ1-5 TRBV7-6 . TGTGCCAGCAGCTTATATGTCAATCAGCCCCAGCATTTT CASSLYVNQPQHF
few TRBJ2-3 TRBV7-8 TRBD2 TGTGCCAGCAGCTTAAATGTGCGGGGGGGCAAAAATACGCAGTATTTT CASSLNVRGGKNTQYF
. TRBJ2-1 TRBV27 TRBD2 TGTGCCAGCAGTGTTAGCGGGGGGGCCTACAATGAGCAGTTCTTC CASSVSGGAYNEQFF
. TRBJ2-7 TRBV30 . TGTGCCTGGACCAGGACAACGCCCCAGGACGAGCAGTACTTC CAWTRTTPQDEQYF
. TRBJ2-5 TRBV5-1 . TGCGCCAGCAGCTTGGCCGAAGTGGAGACCCAGTACTTC CASSLAEVETQYF
. TRBJ2-7 TRBV18 . TGTGCCAGCTCACAGGGGGTCGACGAGCAGTACTTC CASSQGVDEQYF
. TRBJ2-5 TRBV5-6 . TGTGCCAGCAGTGTAGGGTACCAAGAGACCCAGTACTTC CASSVGYQETQYF
. TRBJ1-1 TRBV15 TRBD1 TGTGCCACCAGCGAGACAGGGGGGACTGAAGCTTTCTTT CATSETGGTEAFF
. TRBJ2-3 TRBV5-1 TRBD2 TGCGCCAGCAGCTCCGGCACGGCGGGGGGGCAGGGAGATACGCAGTATTTT CASSSGTAGGQGDTQYF
. TRBJ2-1 TRBV4-1 . TGCGCCAGCAGCCTCCTTGCAGGGAATGAGCAGTTCTTC CASSLLAGNEQFF
. TRBJ2-6 TRBV2 . TGTGCCAGCCCCTCGCGACAGATCTCTGGGGCCAACGTCCTGACTTTC CASPSRQISGANVLTF
. TRBJ1-1 TRBV19 . TGTGCCAGTAGTCGCTCTGAAAGGGCCAACACTGAAGCTTTCTTT CASSRSERANTEAFF
. TRBJ2-1 TRBV7-9 . TGTGCCAGCAGCTTTCCGGGGACCCATGAGCAGTTCTTC CASSFPGTHEQFF
. TRBJ2-7 TRBV7-9 TRBD1 TGTGCCAGCAGCTTCCGACAGGGCTACGAGCAGTACTTC CASSFRQGYEQYF
. TRBJ2-1 TRBV5-6 TRBD1 TGTGCCAGCAGCTCCACAGGGGCTCGAGAGCAGTTCTTC CASSSTGAREQFF
. TRBJ2-7 TRBV27 . TGTGCCAGCAGTTTAAACAGCGGTCAACCTTACGAGCAGTACTTC CASSLNSGQPYEQYF